This T cell receptor beta chain originates from a study of T cell responses to AZD1222 COVID-19 vaccine. The method was immunoSEQ multiplex PCR; TCRdb's version includes in-frame clones alone and lacks a portion of them. The sample carries 140,000 or so clones, 86% recorded once. This TCR derives from an adult who received the AZD1222 COVID-19 vaccine. The material was peripheral blood, obtained 28 days after the second AZD1222 dose.

The CDR3 is CASSPGTATDTQYF. DNA of the CDR3: TGTGCCAGCAGCCCCGGGACAGCCACAGATACGCAGTATTTT. This sequence joins TRBV7-9 and TRBJ2-3, with 7 bases that match TRBD1. Germline V lookup: CDR1 SEHNR, CDR2 FQNEAQ (reference sequence). J gave up 2 bases and V 5 bases, and 4 bases lay outside the gene matches. This CDR3 is 14 amino acids long.